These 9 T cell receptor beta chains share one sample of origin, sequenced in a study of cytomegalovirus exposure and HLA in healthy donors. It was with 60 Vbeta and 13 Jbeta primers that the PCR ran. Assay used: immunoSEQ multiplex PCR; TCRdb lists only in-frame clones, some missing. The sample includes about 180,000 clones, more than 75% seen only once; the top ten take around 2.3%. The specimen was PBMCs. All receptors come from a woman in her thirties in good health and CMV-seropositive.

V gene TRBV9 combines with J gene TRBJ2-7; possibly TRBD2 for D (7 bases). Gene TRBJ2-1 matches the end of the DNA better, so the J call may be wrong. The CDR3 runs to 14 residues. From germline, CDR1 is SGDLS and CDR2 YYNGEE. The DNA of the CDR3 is TGTGCCAGCAGCGAGGGGGGGGTTTACAATGAGCAGTTCTTC. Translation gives CASSEGGVYNEQFF.

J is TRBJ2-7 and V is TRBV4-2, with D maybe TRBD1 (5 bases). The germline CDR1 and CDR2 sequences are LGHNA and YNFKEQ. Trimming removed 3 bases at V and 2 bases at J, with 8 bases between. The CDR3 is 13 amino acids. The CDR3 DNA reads TGTGCCAGCAGCCAGCCAGGGACCTACGAGCAGTACTTC. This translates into CASSQPGTYEQYF.

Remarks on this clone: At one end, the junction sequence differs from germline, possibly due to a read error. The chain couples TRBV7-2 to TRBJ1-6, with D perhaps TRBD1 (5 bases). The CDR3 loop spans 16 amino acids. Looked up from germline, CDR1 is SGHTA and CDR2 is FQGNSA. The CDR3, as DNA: TGTGCCAGCAGCTTAACCCCGACAGTTGTGAATTCACCCCTCCATTTT. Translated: CASSLTPTVVNSPLHF.

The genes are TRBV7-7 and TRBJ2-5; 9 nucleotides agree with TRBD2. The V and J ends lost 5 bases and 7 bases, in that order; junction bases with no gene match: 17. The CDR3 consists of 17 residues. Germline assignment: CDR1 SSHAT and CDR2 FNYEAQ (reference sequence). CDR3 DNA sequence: TGTGCCAGCAGCCGCCTGGGGGTAGCGGGGGCCGGGGGGACCCAGTACTTC. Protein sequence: CASSRLGVAGAGGTQYF. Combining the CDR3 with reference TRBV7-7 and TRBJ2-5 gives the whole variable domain GAGVSQSPRYKVTKRGQDVTLRCDPISSHATLYWYQQALGQGPEFLTYFNYEAQPDKSGLPSDRFSAERPEGSISTLTIQRTEQRDSAMYRCASSRLGVAGAGGTQYFGPGTRLLVL.

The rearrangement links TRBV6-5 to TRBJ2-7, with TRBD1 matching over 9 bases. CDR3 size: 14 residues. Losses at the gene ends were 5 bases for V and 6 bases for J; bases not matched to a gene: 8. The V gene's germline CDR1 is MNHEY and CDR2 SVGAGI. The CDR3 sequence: CASSGQGTFSEQYF. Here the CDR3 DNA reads TGTGCCAGCAGTGGACAGGGGACCTTTTCCGAGCAGTACTTC.

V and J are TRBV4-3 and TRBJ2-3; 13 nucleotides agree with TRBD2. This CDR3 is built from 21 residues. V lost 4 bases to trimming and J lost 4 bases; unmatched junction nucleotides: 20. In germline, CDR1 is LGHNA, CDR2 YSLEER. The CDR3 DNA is TGCGCCAGCAGCCCCCATTTCAGACTAGCGGGGGGCGGAGGGGGGCCAGATACGCAGTATTTT. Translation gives CASSPHFRLAGGGGGPDTQYF.

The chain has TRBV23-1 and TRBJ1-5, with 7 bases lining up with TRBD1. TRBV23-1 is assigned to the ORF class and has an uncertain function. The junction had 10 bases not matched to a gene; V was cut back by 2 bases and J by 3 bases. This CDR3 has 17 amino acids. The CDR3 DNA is TGCGCCAGCAGTCAACGCCCCCGGGACAGCACCAATCAGCCCCAGCATTTT. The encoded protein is CASSQRPRDSTNQPQHF.

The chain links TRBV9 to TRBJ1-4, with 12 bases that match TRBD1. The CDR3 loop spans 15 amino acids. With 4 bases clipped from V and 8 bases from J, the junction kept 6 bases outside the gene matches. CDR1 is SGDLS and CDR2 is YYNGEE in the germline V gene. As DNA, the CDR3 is TGTGCCAGCAGCTTATCCGGGACAGGGGGCGAAAAACTGTTTTTT. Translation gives CASSLSGTGGEKLFF.

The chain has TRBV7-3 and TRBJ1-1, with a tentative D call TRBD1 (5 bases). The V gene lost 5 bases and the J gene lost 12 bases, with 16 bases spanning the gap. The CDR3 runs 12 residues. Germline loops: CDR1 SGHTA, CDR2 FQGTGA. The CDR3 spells CASSIRGRETFF. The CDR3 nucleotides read TGTGCCAGCAGCATCCGGGGGAGGGAAACTTTCTTT.